Shown below are 15 T cell receptor beta chains from a single sample sequenced in a study of blood T cells in healthy people across ages. A second roughly 7 to 11 cycle PCR used barcoded and J-beta primers. TCRdb independently ran MiXCR on the 5' RACE reads; one entry per CDR3 protein. Of over 1,500,000 distinct CDR3 sequences in the sample, roughly 50% were seen once. Material: blood. All receptors derive from a woman between 40 and 50 years old in good health.

Here the CDR3 reads CASSLGGTSGAQQETQYF. The CDR3 nucleotides read TGTGCCAGCAGCTTGGGTGGGACTAGCGGGGCACAGCAAGAGACCCAGTACTTC. The rearrangement links TRBV5-6 to TRBJ2-5, with 13 bases fitting TRBD2. CDR1 is SGHDT and CDR2 is YYEEEE in the germline V gene. This CDR3 spans 18 amino acids. The ends lost 0 bases at V and 2 bases at J; junction bases unmatched: 7.

This clonotype was counted only a few times. This chain joins TRBV10-3 and TRBJ1-2; no firm D call. Trimming removed 4 bases from V and 5 bases from J, with 11 bases in between. This CDR3 is 13 amino acids long. The germline CDR1 and CDR2 sequences are ENHRY and SYGVKD. The CDR3 DNA reads as TGTGCCATCAGTGCCGGGCAGAATTATGGCTACACCTTC. Translating it yields CAISAGQNYGYTF.

On this clonotype: One end of the junction varies from germline; a read error may be responsible. This chain links TRBV29-1 with TRBJ2-1, with TRBD1 identical over 8 bases. Germline V CDR1 and CDR2: SQVTM, ANQGSEA. This CDR3 contains 17 residues. This CDR3 reads CSVEDQGAHGSSNEQFF. CDR3 in DNA: TGCAGCGTTGAAGACCAGGGGGCGCACGGTTCCTCCAATGAGCAGTTCTTC.

This clonotype was detected only a few times. This chain joins TRBV20-1 and TRBJ1-2, with TRBD1 matching 7 bases. J was trimmed by 5 bases and V by 5 bases; bases with no gene match: 8. Germline assignment: CDR1 DFQATT and CDR2 SNEGSKA (reference sequence). CDR3 length: 13 amino acids. The CDR3 bases are TGCAGTGCTCCCAGGGGGAGGGGGTATGGCTACACCTTC. Translation gives CSAPRGRGYGYTF.

The chain links TRBV7-2 to TRBJ2-1, with 7 nucleotides matching TRBD1. This CDR3 comprises 13 residues. Per the germline V gene, CDR1 is SGHTA and CDR2 is FQGNSA. V dropped 5 bases and J dropped 15; count of bases not matched to a gene: 13. The CDR3 DNA sequence: TGTGCCAGCAGCGCCCTTGACAGGGCCCTATCGTTCTTC. Its translation: CASSALDRALSFF.

V and J are TRBV4-2 and TRBJ2-3; D gene unclear. The CDR3 is 16 residues long. Germline V gives CDR1 LGHNA, CDR2 YNFKEQ. V lost 0 bases and J 2 bases, leaving 12 bases between the germline ends. CDR3 amino acids: CASSQEQLQFTDTQYF. CDR3 nucleotide sequence: TGTGCCAGCAGCCAAGAACAATTACAGTTCACAGATACGCAGTATTTT.

This chain connects TRBV11-2 to TRBJ2-4, with TRBD2 matching 9 bases. CDR1 is SGHAT and CDR2 is FQNNGV in the germline V gene. V lost 1 base to trimming and J lost 0 bases; unmatched junction nucleotides: 4. The CDR3 totals 17 residues. The CDR3 is CASSLGVAGVAKNIQYF. The DNA of the CDR3 is TGTGCCAGCAGCTTAGGGGTAGCGGGAGTAGCCAAAAACATTCAGTACTTC.

V is TRBV6-6 and J is TRBJ2-1, with D unresolved. Trimming took off 5 bases at V and 0 bases at J, with 14 bases between the two ends. The CDR3 has 16 amino acids. Germline lookup yields CDR1 MNHNY and CDR2 SVGAGI (reference sequence). This chain's CDR3 is CASSARVALSYNEQFF. The DNA for the CDR3 is TGTGCCAGCAGTGCCCGGGTCGCACTCTCCTACAATGAGCAGTTCTTC.

At least ten counts were recorded for this clonotype. V and J are TRBV29-1 and TRBJ2-7; TRBD1 agrees at 7 bases. Germline CDR1 is SQVTM and CDR2 is ANQGSEA. The CDR3 loop spans 14 amino acids. The V segment lost 6 bases and the J segment 1 base; nucleotides outside the gene matches: 9. This CDR3 is CSVRITGESYEQYF. In nucleotides, the CDR3 is TGCAGCGTCCGAATTACAGGGGAGTCCTACGAGCAGTACTTC.

On this clonotype itself: A junction boundary mismatches the germline segment, possibly from a read error. This chain links TRBV20-1 with TRBJ2-5, with 7 positions matching TRBD2. In germline, CDR1 is DFQATT, CDR2 SNEGSKA (reference sequence). This CDR3 contains 12 residues. The CDR3 nucleotides read TGCAGTGCGAGAGAGGCGGGGCGGGAGCAGTACTTC. Translating it yields CSAREAGREQYF.

The genes are TRBV7-8 and TRBJ2-1; no clear D. Germline values: CDR1 SGHVS, CDR2 FQNEAQ. This CDR3 region has 15 residues. Trimming left V 3 bases short and J 7 bases short, with 16 bases between. The DNA of the CDR3 is TGTGCCAGCAGCTTGACCGCCCAGTTCCGTAATGAGCAGTTCTTC. Its translation is CASSLTAQFRNEQFF. The full variable domain, completed using reference TRBV7-8 and TRBJ2-1, is GAGVSQSPRYKVAKRGQDVALRCDPISGHVSLFWYQQALGQGPEFLTYFQNEAQLDKSGLPSDRFFAERPEGSVSTLKIQRTQQEDSAVYLCASSLTAQFRNEQFFGPGTRLTVL.

This clonotype was seen a handful of times. The V gene is TRBV24-1, the J gene TRBJ2-5; 9 bases match TRBD2. J lost 5 bases, V lost 4 bases, and 7 bases had no gene match. The CDR3 totals 15 residues. The germline gives CDR1 KGHDR, CDR2 SFDVKD. The CDR3 region is CATSDRRGGGETQYF. In nucleotides, the CDR3 is TGTGCCACCAGTGACAGGCGGGGGGGCGGCGAGACCCAGTACTTC.

The sample holds a few counts of this clonotype. The chain is built from TRBV19 and TRBJ2-1; TRBD1 aligns across 10 bases. Losses at the gene ends were 6 bases for V and 7 bases for J; bases not matched to a gene: 9. CDR1 is LNHDA, CDR2 SQIVND, per germline (reference sequence). The CDR3 has 15 amino acids. This CDR3 is CASSLRDRGHNEQFF. DNA for the CDR3: TGTGCCAGTAGCCTGCGGGACAGGGGACATAATGAGCAGTTCTTC.

This clonotype turned up a few times. The V gene is TRBV7-6, the J gene TRBJ2-7; D ambiguous. The CDR3 runs to 14 residues. Per the germline V gene, CDR1 is SGHVS and CDR2 is FNYEAQ. Between the trimmed V and J ends, which lost 1 base and 1 base, there was a span of 8 bases. The CDR3 coding sequence is TGTGCCAGCAGCTTAGTCCCCCTATCCTACGAGCAGTACTTC. Translation: CASSLVPLSYEQYF.

This clonotype was detected only a few times. The chain employs TRBV7-3 and TRBJ1-1; D is ambiguous. Germline lookup yields CDR1 SGHTA and CDR2 FQGTGA. The CDR3 has 14 amino acids. Between the trimmed V and J ends, which lost 1 base and 6 bases, there was a span of 12 bases. The CDR3 here is CASSLIGVSAEAFF. For the CDR3, the DNA is TGTGCCAGCAGCTTAATTGGAGTGAGCGCTGAAGCTTTCTTT.